This is a list of T cell receptor beta chains from one sample in a study of blood T cell repertoires in COVID-19. Here immunoSEQ multiplex PCR was the method, and the copy in TCRdb shows in-frame clones only, minus some. The sample carries about 210,000 clones, around 81% recorded once. The sample taken for sequencing was PBMCs or T cells enriched from blood (not recorded which). Receptors originate from a man aged 25-45 years with acute COVID-19. The CDR3 runs from the conserved cysteine through the conserved F or W. The D gene is left open where the match is weak. Clone size appears in some rows only: once, few, many, or a class for an expanded clone.

cdr3_aa,cdr3_nt,v_call,j_call,d_call,clone_size
CASSEPKNTGELFF,TGTGCCAGCAGTGAACCTAAGAACACCGGGGAGCTGTTTTTT,TRBV25-1,TRBJ2-2,-,-
CASSYWTGYGYTF,TGTGCCAGCAGTTACTGGACAGGGTATGGCTACACCTTC,TRBV6-5,TRBJ1-2,TRBD1,-
CSSGQLYGYTF,TGCAGCTCGGGACAGCTCTATGGCTACACCTTC,TRBV29-1,TRBJ1-2,TRBD1,-
CASSPQGTEAFF,TGTGCCAGCAGTCCTCAGGGCACTGAAGCTTTCTTT,TRBV7-3,TRBJ1-1,-,many
CASSLGPGGFYTF,TGTGCCAGCAGTTTAGGTCCAGGGGGCTTCTACACCTTC,TRBV12-3/TRBV12-4,TRBJ1-2,TRBD1,-
CASSDPDREYEQYF,TGCGCCAGCAGTGACCCGGACAGGGAATACGAGCAGTACTTC,TRBV10-1,TRBJ2-7,TRBD1,-
CASSWAGVGGELFF,TGTGCCAGTAGTTGGGCAGGGGTCGGCGGGGAGCTGTTTTTT,TRBV19,TRBJ2-2,-,-
CASKKGGSNYGYTF,TGTGCCAGCAAAAAGGGGGGGTCTAACTATGGCTACACCTTC,TRBV25-1,TRBJ1-2,-,few
CASSPRSSGVAWEQFF,TGCGCCAGCAGCCCCCGGTCTAGCGGGGTTGCATGGGAGCAGTTCTTC,TRBV4-1,TRBJ2-1,TRBD2,-
CASSSNIAGGLTDTQYF,TGTGCCAGCAGCTCGAACATAGCGGGGGGGCTAACAGATACGCAGTATTTT,TRBV9,TRBJ2-3,TRBD2,once
CASSQEGVRGRSIVETQYF,TGTGCCAGCAGCCAAGAAGGTGTAAGGGGGCGTTCTATCGTCGAGACCCAGTACTTC,TRBV3-1/TRBV3-2,TRBJ2-5,TRBD1,-
CASSTSGAGSEQFF,TGTGCCAGCAGCACTAGCGGGGCTGGAAGTGAGCAGTTCTTC,TRBV7-9,TRBJ2-1,TRBD2,-
CASSGGAWNTEAFF,TGTGCCTCGTCGGGGGGGGCATGGAACACTGAAGCTTTCTTT,TRBV30,TRBJ1-1,-,-
CASSFPQGGNTEAFF,TGTGCCAGCAGTTTTCCCCAAGGGGGGAACACTGAAGCTTTCTTT,TRBV7-9,TRBJ1-1,-,-
CASSYSEGGGRYNEQFF,TGTGCCAGCAGCTACTCTGAGGGGGGGGGCCGCTACAATGAGCAGTTCTTC,TRBV7-6,TRBJ2-1,-,-
CASSQANRGSYEQYF,TGTGCCAGCAGCCAAGCCAACAGGGGTTCCTACGAGCAGTACTTC,TRBV14,TRBJ2-7,TRBD1,many